The clone carrying this T cell receptor beta chain was recorded at least ten times. Its target is not known. Germline V gene lookup returns CDR1 SGHDN and CDR2 FVKESK. This CDR3 has 16 residues. Losses at the gene ends were 4 bases for V and 2 bases for J; bases not matched to a gene: 8. These data come from a study of early T cells in non-severe SARS-CoV-2 infection. Study at large: Bulk RNA taken from unsorted whole blood was sequenced, leaving chains unpaired.

Study observations and caveats: VDJdb matching, biased toward anti-spike CD8 responses, missed private and CD4 specificities.

Each single cDNA molecule received a unique molecular identifier. TCRdb recomputed calls from the 5' RACE reads with MiXCR, one row per CDR3 protein. The profile shows 50,000 to 70,000 distinct CDR3 sequences, approximately 8% of them singletons. The source is an adult who was a healthcare worker with PCR-confirmed SARS-CoV-2 infection or an uninfected control (not recorded which). Sequenced input: whole blood. The genes are TRBV14 and TRBJ2-3; 8 positions agree with TRBD2. The CDR3 reads CASSLSRGGNTDTQYF. The CDR3 DNA is TGTGCCAGCAGCCTTTCCCGCGGGGGGAACACAGATACGCAGTATTTT.